This section outlines one T cell receptor (beta chain) sequence together with its context. Its antigen is as yet unknown. In germline, CDR1 is SGHAT, CDR2 FQNNGV. V gave up 4 bases and J gave up 4 bases, with 17 bases separating them. The CDR3 sequence is 16 residues long. This record belongs to a study of shared clonotypes between healthy human individuals. Findings and caveats of the study: Relative to their counterparts shared across all four donors, non-shared clonotypes exhibited diminished generation probabilities.

At a deep level, the assay was run. Sequencing was performed with immunoSEQ multiplex PCR; in TCRdb, only in-frame clones are kept and a portion is missing. The table records roughly 2.1 million clones, about 93% of them present only once. CD45RO negativity and positive selection for CCR7 defined naive CD8 cells, a population that excluded terminally differentiated effector memory CD45RA+ cells. Sequences were obtained from naive CD8+ T cells from PBMCs. V gene TRBV11-2 combines with J gene TRBJ2-1; weak D call: TRBD1 (5 bases). The receptor comes from a man aged 18-30 years in good health. Some clones in this sample may be carry-over from other donors' samples. CDR3 coding DNA: TGTGCCAGCAGCTCCTCCCTCCGGACACAATACAATGAGCAGTTCTTC. As protein: CASSSSLRTQYNEQFF.